A selection of T cell receptor beta chains follows, all from one sample in a study of breast tumors, draining lymph nodes, adjacent tissues. TCRdb fed the multiplex PCR reads into MiXCR, producing one record per CDR3 protein. The table lists approximately 120,000 distinct CDR3 sequences, less than 25% of them singletons. Sequencing was done on a sample of axillary lymph node tissue. The receptors stem from a female donor with breast cancer. Some clones in this sample may be carry-over from other donors' samples. Both conserved end residues are part of each CDR3. The order of the fields is J gene, D gene, V gene, clone size, CDR3 DNA, CDR3 protein. D genes are given only for firm matches. Clone size is stated in some rows and not others, as once, few, many or a class when expanded.

TRBJ2-2 | TRBD2 | TRBV20-1 | many | TGCAGTGCTAGAGGACCGGGAGGAACGGTCGGGGAGCTGTTTTTT | CSARGPGGTVGELFF
TRBJ2-3 | TRBD1 | TRBV27 | many | TGTGCCAGCAGTAGCCCCGGGACAGGGGGGTATACGCAGTATTTT | CASSSPGTGGYTQYF
TRBJ2-1 | . | TRBV3-1 | many | TGTGCCAGCAGCCCCCCAGGCGGAGGGGTAAATGAGCAGTTCTTC | CASSPPGGGVNEQFF
TRBJ2-7 | . | TRBV15 | many | TGTGCCACCAGCAGAGGGGCGGGGATTACCTACGAGCAGTACTTC | CATSRGAGITYEQYF
TRBJ2-7 | . | TRBV20-1 | many | TGCAGTGCTAGAGGCCTAGAGTACAACGAGCAGTACTTC | CSARGLEYNEQYF
TRBJ2-3 | . | TRBV9 | many | TGTGCCAGCAGCCAACAAAATACGCAGTATTTT | CASSQQNTQYF
TRBJ1-4 | . | TRBV30 | few | TGTGCCTGGAGTATTCCGACAGGACGTAATGAAAAACTGTTTTTT | CAWSIPTGRNEKLFF
TRBJ1-3 | . | TRBV7-9 | once | TGTGCCAGCAGCTTACTGTTTGGCCCAACCACCATATATTTT | CASSLLFGPTTIYF
TRBJ2-3 | TRBD1 | TRBV5-8 | many | TGTGCCAGCAGCCCCAAGACAGGGACCACAGATACGCAGTATTTT | CASSPKTGTTDTQYF
TRBJ1-3 | . | TRBV6-1 | many | TGTGCCAGCAGTGGGAATCCTGGAAACACCATATATTTT | CASSGNPGNTIYF
TRBJ1-6 | TRBD1 | TRBV15 | . | TGTGCCATCAGCGGAGCTCCGACAGGGAGGAATTCACCCCTCCACTTT | CAISGAPTGRNSPLHF
TRBJ2-2 | . | TRBV7-2 | many | TGTGCCAGCAGCTTAGCTCACTGGGGGCAAGACACCGGGGAGCTGTTTTTT | CASSLAHWGQDTGELFF
TRBJ1-5 | TRBD1 | TRBV7-2 | many | TGTGCCAGCAGTTGGGACAGGAATCAGCCCCAGCATTTT | CASSWDRNQPQHF
TRBJ2-1 | TRBD2 | TRBV20-1 | many | TGCAGTGCTAGATCACTAGCGGGGGCGGGTGAGCAGTTCTTC | CSARSLAGAGEQFF
TRBJ2-2 | . | TRBV7-9 | many | TGTGCCAGCAGCCCCTGGAGGCGAACCGGGGAGCTGTTTTTT | CASSPWRRTGELFF
TRBJ2-1 | TRBD2 | TRBV3-1 | many | TGTGCCAGCCGGGGACTAGCGGGAGTGAATGAGCAGTTCTTC | CASRGLAGVNEQFF
TRBJ1-5 | . | TRBV6-6 | many | TGTGCCAGCACCCTATTTAACAGCCTCGTCAATCAGCCCCAGCATTTT | CASTLFNSLVNQPQHF
TRBJ2-1 | TRBD1 | TRBV30 | many | TGTGCCTGGGACCCGGGACAGGGGTTAGCCAATGAGCAGTTCTTC | CAWDPGQGLANEQFF
TRBJ1-5 | TRBD1 | TRBV18 | many | TGTGCCAGCTCACCGAGGGGGCGCGGACAGCCCCAGCATTTT | CASSPRGRGQPQHF
TRBJ2-7 | . | TRBV20-1 | many | TGCAGTGCGTCGACAGATTCCTACGAGCAGTACTTC | CSASTDSYEQYF
TRBJ2-1 | TRBD2 | TRBV5-1 | many | TGCGCCAGCGGCACGACTAGCGGGAGTAGGGAGCAGTTCTTC | CASGTTSGSREQFF
TRBJ2-5 | . | TRBV5-5 | many | TGTGCCAGCAGCCCGACGTCGCAGGGGGGGACCCAGTACTTC | CASSPTSQGGTQYF
TRBJ2-1 | . | TRBV24-1 | . | TGTGCCTCCAGTGGCGGACCCGTCTACAGTGAGCAGTTCTTC | CASSGGPVYSEQFF
TRBJ2-1 | TRBD2 | TRBV2 | . | TGTGCCAGCACAAGGACTAGCGGAGGTGCCAATGAGCAGTTCTTC | CASTRTSGGANEQFF
TRBJ2-7 | TRBD2 | TRBV27 | many | TGTGCCAGCACTCTGACTAGCGCGAAGGGGTACGAGCAGTACTTC | CASTLTSAKGYEQYF
TRBJ2-6 | . | TRBV15 | many | TGTGCCACCAGTAACACTTACACAGAAGCTGGGGCCAACGTCCTGACTTTC | CATSNTYTEAGANVLTF
TRBJ2-2 | TRBD1 | TRBV9 | many | TGTGCCAGCAGCGCTGGACAGGGACGGACCGGGGAGCTGTTTTTT | CASSAGQGRTGELFF
TRBJ1-2 | . | TRBV24-1 | many | TGTGCCACCAGTGTTGGGCAGATAAACTATGGCTACACCTTC | CATSVGQINYGYTF
TRBJ1-2 | TRBD1 | TRBV5-1 | many | TGCGCCAGCAGCTTCGGACAGGGCGACTATGGCTACACCTTC | CASSFGQGDYGYTF
TRBJ2-2 | TRBD2 | TRBV30 | few | TGTGCCTGGAGTGGCGGGAGGCTTACCGGGGAGCTGTTTTTT | CAWSGGRLTGELFF
TRBJ2-5 | TRBD2 | TRBV12-3/TRBV12-4 | many | TGTGCCAGCAGTTTGGGGGGGAGTGGGACCCAGTACTTC | CASSLGGSGTQYF
TRBJ2-1 | TRBD1 | TRBV6-4 | many | TGTGCCAGCAGCCAGGGGGAAGAAGGTGAGCAGTTCTTC | CASSQGEEGEQFF
TRBJ2-3 | . | TRBV19 | many | TGTGCCAGTAGGACAGAGCTTGATACGCAGTATTTT | CASRTELDTQYF
TRBJ2-7 | . | TRBV28 | . | TGTGCCAGCAGTATACGACCGGGGATGGAAGACTACGAGCAGTACTTC | CASSIRPGMEDYEQYF
TRBJ2-2 | TRBD1 | TRBV29-1 | many | TGCAGCTATGAAGGGACAGGGGTCACCGGGGAGCTGTTTTTT | CSYEGTGVTGELFF